This T cell receptor (beta chain) was identified during a study of control samples from healthy donors and cancer patients. CDR1 is MDHEN and CDR2 is SYDVKM in the germline V gene. There are 12 residues in the CDR3. V was shortened by 6 bases and J by 9 bases, with 12 bases between the two germline ends. Using immunoSEQ multiplex PCR, the repertoire was profiled, and TCRdb retains in-frame clones only, with some absent. The sample lists around 120,000 clones; 93% were seen once. The source of this sequence is a man aged 25-45 years in good health. The chain carries TRBV28 and TRBJ1-5; D is perhaps TRBD1 (5 bases). Sample: blood. CDR3: CASRHGGRPQHF. The CDR3 DNA sequence: TGTGCCAGCAGGCACGGGGGTAGGCCCCAGCATTTT.